This TCR beta chain is drawn from a study of T-cell reconstitution after alpha-beta-depleted transplantation in children. Preparing the TCRbeta library involved the use of unique molecular identifiers. TCRdb itself ran the PCR reads through MiXCR, one entry per CDR3 protein. In the table there are about 78,000 distinct CDR3 sequences, roughly 15% of which are singletons. The CDR3 extends over 13 amino acids. Looked up from germline, CDR1 is SQVTM and CDR2 is ANQGSEA. Trimming stripped 6 bases from V and 10 bases from J, with 21 bases between. In regard to this clonotype: Its antigen is undetermined.

Overall study results and limits: Reports say that about two months after transplant, the alpha-beta T cells came out of several hundred graft clones that had expanded.

The receptor comes from a male patient between 2 and 15 years old who had a stem cell transplant for acute lymphoblastic leukemia, so the T cells may come from the graft donor. J is TRBJ2-5 and V is TRBV29-1; D might be TRBD1 (7 bases). Sample: PBMCs, mostly from graft donor cells, taken 180 days after TCRalphabeta/CD19-depleted stem cell transplant. The DNA for the CDR3 is TGCAGCGTCGCTCGGAGCAGGGGGGTGGTCCAGTACTTC. It translates to CSVARSRGVVQYF.